The clone carrying this T cell receptor beta chain was observed a handful of times. As yet, its antigen is unknown. This record comes from a study of Ad26.COV2.S vaccination and SARS-CoV-2 variants. The wider study: Participants got Ad26.COV2.S intramuscularly, once or twice 56 days apart.

Treatment denoted: some 20 received Ad26.COV2.S at low or high dose, single or two shots; roughly five received placebo; per-sample allocation not given. Samples analyzed were those drawn on day 63 after the first vaccine or placebo injection. Study-wide results and limits: Reportedly, after vaccination the spike-specific CD8+ and CD4+ T cell responses displayed substantial breadth.

Clones were sequenced by immunoSEQ multiplex PCR, and TCRdb holds only the in-frame ones, with some missing. This sample carries 350,000 to 450,000 clones, roughly four fifths of them seen once, and the ten largest clones take 7.4%. The CDR3 contains 12 residues. Germline V gene sequence: CDR1 SGHRS, CDR2 YFSETQ. With 4 bases removed from V and 5 bases from J, the gap between germline ends came to 9 bases. The TCR was taken from a person aged 18-60 years who received the Ad26.COV2.S COVID-19 vaccine or a placebo. The specimen was peripheral blood, collected in a trial of Ad26.COV2.S vaccine versus placebo. The chain has TRBV5-1 and TRBJ2-5; a weak D match, TRBD2 (5 bases). The CDR3 DNA follows: TGCGCCAGCAGCCCACCGGGGGAGACCCAGTACTTC. Translated: CASSPPGETQYF. Based on the CDR3 plus reference TRBV5-1 and TRBJ2-5, the full variable domain is KAGVTQTPRYLIKTRGQQVTLSCSPISGHRSVSWYQQTPGQGLQFLFEYFSETQRNKGNFPGRFSGRQFSNSRSEMNVSTLELGDSALYLCASSPPGETQYFGPGTRLLVL.